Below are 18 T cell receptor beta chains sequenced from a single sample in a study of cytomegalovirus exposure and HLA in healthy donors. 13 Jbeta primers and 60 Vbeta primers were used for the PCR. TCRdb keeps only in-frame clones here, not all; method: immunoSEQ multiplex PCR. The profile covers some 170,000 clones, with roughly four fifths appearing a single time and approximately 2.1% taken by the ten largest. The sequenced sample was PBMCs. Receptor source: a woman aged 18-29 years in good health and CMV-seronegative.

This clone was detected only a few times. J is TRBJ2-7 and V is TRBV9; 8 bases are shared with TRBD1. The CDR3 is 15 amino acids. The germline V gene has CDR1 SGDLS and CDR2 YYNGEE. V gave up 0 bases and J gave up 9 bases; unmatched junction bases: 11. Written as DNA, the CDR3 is TGTGCCAGCAGCGTAGCAGCGGACAGGGTTACGAGGCAGTACTTC. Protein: CASSVAADRVTRQYF.

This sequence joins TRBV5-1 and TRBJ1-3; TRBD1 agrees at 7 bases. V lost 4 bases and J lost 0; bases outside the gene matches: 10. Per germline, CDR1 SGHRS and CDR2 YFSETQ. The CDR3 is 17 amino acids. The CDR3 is CASSPGPGQYSGNTIYF. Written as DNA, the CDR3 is TGCGCCAGCAGCCCAGGACCGGGACAGTACTCTGGAAACACCATATATTTT.

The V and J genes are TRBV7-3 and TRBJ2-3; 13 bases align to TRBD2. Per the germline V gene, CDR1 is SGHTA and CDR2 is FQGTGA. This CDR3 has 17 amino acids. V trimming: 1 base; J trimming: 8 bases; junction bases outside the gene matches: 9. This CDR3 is CASSLIALAGGPGTQYF. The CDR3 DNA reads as TGTGCCAGCAGCTTAATTGCACTAGCGGGGGGGCCTGGTACGCAGTATTTT.

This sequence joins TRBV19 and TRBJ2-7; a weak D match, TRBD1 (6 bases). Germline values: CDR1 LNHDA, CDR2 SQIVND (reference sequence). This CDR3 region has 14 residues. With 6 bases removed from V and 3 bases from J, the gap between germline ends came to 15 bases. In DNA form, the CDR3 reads TGTGCCAGTAGCCGGACCTGGGACATCTACGAGCAGTACTTC. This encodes CASSRTWDIYEQYF.

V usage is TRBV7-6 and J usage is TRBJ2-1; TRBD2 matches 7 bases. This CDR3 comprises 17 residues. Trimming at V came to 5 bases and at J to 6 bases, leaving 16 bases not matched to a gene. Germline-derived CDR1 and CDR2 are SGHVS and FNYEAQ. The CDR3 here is CASSQYGGSGIPNEQFF. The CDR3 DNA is TGTGCCAGCAGCCAATACGGTGGGAGCGGGATTCCCAATGAGCAGTTCTTC.

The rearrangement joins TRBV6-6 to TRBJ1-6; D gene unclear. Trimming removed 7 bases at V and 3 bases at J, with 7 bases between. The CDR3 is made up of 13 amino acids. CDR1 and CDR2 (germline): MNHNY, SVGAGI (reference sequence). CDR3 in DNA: TGTGCCAGCACCAGGATCTATAATTCACCCCTCCACTTT. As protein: CASTRIYNSPLHF.

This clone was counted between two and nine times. CDR3: CASSEGGVYSTHGETQYF. In nucleotides, the CDR3 is TGTGCCAGCAGTGAAGGGGGCGTTTACAGTACCCACGGGGAGACCCAGTACTTC. The chain has TRBV2 and TRBJ2-5, with a possible D match to TRBD1 (5 bases). Germline V gene sequence: CDR1 SNHLY, CDR2 FYNNEI. The ends were cut back, 1 base at V and 5 bases at J, with 23 bases in the middle. The CDR3 runs to 18 residues. Using reference TRBV2 and TRBJ2-5 for the parts outside the CDR3, the full variable domain is EPEVTQTPSHQVTQMGQEVILRCVPISNHLYFYWYRQILGQKVEFLVSFYNNEISEKSEIFDDQFSVERPDGSNFTLKIRSTKLEDSAMYFCASSEGGVYSTHGETQYFGPGTRLLVL.

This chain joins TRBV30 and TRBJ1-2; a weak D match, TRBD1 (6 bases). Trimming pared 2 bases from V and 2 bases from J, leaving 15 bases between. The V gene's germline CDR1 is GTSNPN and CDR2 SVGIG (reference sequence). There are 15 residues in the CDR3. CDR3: CAWSKGGRGNYGYTF. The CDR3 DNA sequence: TGTGCCTGGAGTAAGGGTGGCAGGGGAAACTATGGCTACACCTTC.

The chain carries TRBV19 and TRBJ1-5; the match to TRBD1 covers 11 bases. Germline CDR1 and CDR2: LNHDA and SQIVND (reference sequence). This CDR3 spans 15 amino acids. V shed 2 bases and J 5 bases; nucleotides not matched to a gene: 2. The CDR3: CASSIWGQGDQPQHF. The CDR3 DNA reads TGTGCCAGTAGTATATGGGGACAGGGGGATCAGCCCCAGCATTTT. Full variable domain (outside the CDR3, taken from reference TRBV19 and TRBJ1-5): DGGITQSPKYLFRKEGQNVTLSCEQNLNHDAMYWYRQDPGQGLRLIYYSQIVNDFQKGDIAEGYSVSREKKESFPLTVTSAQKNPTAFYLCASSIWGQGDQPQHFGDGTRLSIL.

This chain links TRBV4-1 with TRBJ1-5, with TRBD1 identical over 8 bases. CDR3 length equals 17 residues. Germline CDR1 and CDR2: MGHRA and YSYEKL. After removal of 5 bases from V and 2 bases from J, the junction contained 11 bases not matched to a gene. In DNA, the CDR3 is TGCGCCAGCAGCGCGTACCCCCCGGGACAGGGCAATCAGCCCCAGCATTTT. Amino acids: CASSAYPPGQGNQPQHF.

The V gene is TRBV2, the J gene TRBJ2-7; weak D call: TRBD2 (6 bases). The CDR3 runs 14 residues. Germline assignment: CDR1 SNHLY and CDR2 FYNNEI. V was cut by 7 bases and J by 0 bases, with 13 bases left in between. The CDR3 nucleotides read TGTGCCAGCACCCGGGGGTCCTCCTCCTACGAGCAGTACTTC. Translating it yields CASTRGSSSYEQYF.

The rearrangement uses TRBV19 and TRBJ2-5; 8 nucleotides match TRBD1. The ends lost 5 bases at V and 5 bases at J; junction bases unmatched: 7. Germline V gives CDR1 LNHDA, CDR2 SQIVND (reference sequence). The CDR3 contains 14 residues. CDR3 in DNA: TGTGCCAGTAGTTTGAGCCAGGGGGCTGAGACCCAGTACTTC. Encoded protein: CASSLSQGAETQYF.

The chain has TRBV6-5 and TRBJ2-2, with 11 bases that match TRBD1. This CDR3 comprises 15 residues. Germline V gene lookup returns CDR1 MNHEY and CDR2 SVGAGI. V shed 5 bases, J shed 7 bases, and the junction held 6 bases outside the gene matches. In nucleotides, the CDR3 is TGTGCCAGCAGTGTAGGGACAGGGGGTTTCGGGGAGCTGTTTTTT. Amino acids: CASSVGTGGFGELFF.

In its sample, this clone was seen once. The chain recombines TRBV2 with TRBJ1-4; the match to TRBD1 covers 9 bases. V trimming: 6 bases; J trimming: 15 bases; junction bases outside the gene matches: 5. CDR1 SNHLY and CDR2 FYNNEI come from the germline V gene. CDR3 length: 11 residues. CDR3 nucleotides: TGTGCCAGCAGGCGGGACAGGGTCATGTTTTTT. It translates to CASRRDRVMFF.

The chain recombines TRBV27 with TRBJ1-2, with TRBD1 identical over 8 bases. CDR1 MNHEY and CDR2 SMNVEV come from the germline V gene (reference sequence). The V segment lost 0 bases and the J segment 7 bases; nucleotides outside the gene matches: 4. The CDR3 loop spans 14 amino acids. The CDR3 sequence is CASSLSARGLGYTF. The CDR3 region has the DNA TGTGCCAGCAGTTTATCGGCCAGGGGGCTTGGCTACACCTTC.

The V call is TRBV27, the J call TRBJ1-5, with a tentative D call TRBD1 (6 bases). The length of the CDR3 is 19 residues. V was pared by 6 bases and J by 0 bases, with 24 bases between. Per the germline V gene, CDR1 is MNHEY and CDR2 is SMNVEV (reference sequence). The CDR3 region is CASSLWDNSRGFSNQPQHF. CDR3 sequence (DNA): TGTGCCAGCAGCCTATGGGACAACTCAAGGGGATTTAGCAATCAGCCCCAGCATTTT.

DNA of the CDR3: TGTGCCAGCAGTCCCAACAGGGAAAGGTTCCACGAGCAGTACTTC. Protein product: CASSPNRERFHEQYF. The rearrangement joins TRBV27 to TRBJ2-7; possible D gene TRBD1, 6 bases. Germline CDR1 is MNHEY and CDR2 is SMNVEV (reference sequence). The CDR3 extends over 15 amino acids. Trimming stripped 5 bases from V and 5 bases from J, with 19 bases between.

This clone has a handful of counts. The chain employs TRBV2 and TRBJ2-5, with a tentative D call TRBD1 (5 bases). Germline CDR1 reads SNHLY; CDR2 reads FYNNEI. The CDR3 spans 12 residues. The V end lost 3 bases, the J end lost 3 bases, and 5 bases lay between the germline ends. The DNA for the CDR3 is TGTGCCAGCAGTGACAGGGAAGAGACCCAGTACTTC. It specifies CASSDREETQYF.